One and the same sample provided the 25 T cell receptor beta chains below, sequenced in a study of T-cell reconstitution after alpha-beta-depleted transplantation in children. Unique molecular identifiers featured in how the TCRbeta library was prepared. TCRdb recomputed calls from the PCR reads with MiXCR, one row per CDR3 protein. The sample shows around 270,000 distinct CDR3 sequences, roughly 9.1% of them seen only once. Sequencing used PBMCs, obtained before TCRalphabeta/CD19-depleted stem cell transplant. The receptors shown here come from a boy younger than two with acute myeloid leukemia, due to receive a stem cell transplant.

On this clonotype itself: A read error is possible here, since a much larger clone lies one base away. The rearrangement links TRBV28 to TRBJ1-5; D call uncertain. CDR1 and CDR2 (germline): MDHEN, SYDVKM. V lost 3 bases and J 2 bases, leaving 14 bases between the germline ends. This CDR3 region has 16 residues. The CDR3 is CASSFLLSGGNQPQHF. The CDR3 coding sequence is TGTGCCAGCAGTTTTTTACTCAGCGGAGGCAATCAGCCCCAGCATTTT.

This clonotype was observed many times. One end of the junction varies from germline; a read error may be responsible. The chain has TRBV5-1 and TRBJ2-2; D not certain. Germline lookup yields CDR1 SGHRS and CDR2 YFSETQ. The CDR3 contains 13 residues. CDR3 nucleotide sequence: TGTGCCAGCAGCTTAACGGGCACCGGGGAGCTGTTTTTT. Its protein is CASSLTGTGELFF.

This sequence joins TRBV5-1 and TRBJ2-6; D is ambiguous. Trimming took 4 bases from V and 0 from J, leaving 8 bases between them. This CDR3 region has 15 residues. The germline V gene has CDR1 SGHRS and CDR2 YFSETQ. As DNA, the CDR3 is TGCGCCAGCAGCGTACACAGCTCTGGGGCCAACGTCCTGACTTTC. It yields the protein CASSVHSSGANVLTF.

This clonotype was counted many times. This chain uses TRBV7-9 with TRBJ2-6; D gene unclear. This CDR3 region has 14 residues. Germline V gene data show CDR1 as SEHNR and CDR2 as FQNEAQ (reference sequence). Trimming cost V 6 bases and J 0 bases, with 6 bases left between them. CDR3 in amino acids: CASRWASGANVLTF. The CDR3 coding sequence is TGTGCCAGCAGATGGGCCTCTGGGGCCAACGTCCTGACTTTC.

Many counts were recorded for this clonotype. The CDR3 loop reads CAVRDRGETQYF. The CDR3 nucleotides read TGTGCCGTCCGGGACAGGGGAGAGACCCAGTACTTC. V gene TRBV7-9 combines with J gene TRBJ2-5; 10 nucleotides line up with TRBD1. The junction had 4 bases not matched to a gene; V was cut back by 11 bases and J by 4 bases. Germline V lookup: CDR1 SEHNR, CDR2 FQNEAQ (reference sequence). CDR3 length equals 12 residues.

This clonotype was counted many times. J is TRBJ1-6 and V is TRBV6-5, with D possibly being TRBD1 (6 bases). Trimming pared 6 bases from V and 0 bases from J, leaving 18 bases between. CDR3 length equals 18 residues. CDR1 is MNHEY, CDR2 SVGAGI, per germline. For the CDR3, the DNA is TGTGCCAGCAGCTTTGACAGGCCCGTAAGCTCCTATAATTCACCCCTCCACTTT. It specifies CASSFDRPVSSYNSPLHF.

This clonotype was counted between two and nine times. V is TRBV6-5 and J is TRBJ2-7; 11 bases agree with TRBD1. Germline CDR1 and CDR2: MNHEY and SVGAGI. The CDR3 covers 17 residues. With 0 bases clipped from V and 2 bases from J, the junction kept 6 bases outside the gene matches. Here the CDR3 DNA reads TGTGCCAGCAGTTACTCGTCGGGACAGGGGGGGACCTACGAGCAGTACTTC. As protein: CASSYSSGQGGTYEQYF.

Many counts were recorded for this clonotype. The CDR3: CAISESTPAESPGRAYEQYF. CDR3 sequence (DNA): TGTGCCATCAGTGAGTCGACTCCCGCAGAATCTCCGGGCAGAGCCTACGAGCAGTACTTC. The chain employs TRBV10-3 and TRBJ2-7, with no clear D. CDR3 length: 20 amino acids. V shed 0 bases and J shed 2 bases, with 26 bases lying between them. CDR1 is ENHRY and CDR2 is SYGVKD in the germline V gene.

This clonotype was seen at least ten times. V and J are TRBV29-1 and TRBJ2-3; D possibly uses TRBD1 or TRBD2 (5 bases each). This CDR3 has 10 amino acids. CDR1 and CDR2 from the germline V gene are SQVTM and ANQGSEA. V lost 7 bases, J lost 5 bases, and 7 bases lay in between. The CDR3, as DNA: TGCAGCGGAGGGGTAGATACGCAGTATTTT. It is translated as CSGGVDTQYF.

The table lists this clonotype with many counts. The chain is built from TRBV12-3 or TRBV12-4 and TRBJ2-7, with a possible D match to TRBD2 (5 bases). This CDR3 region has 13 residues. V was clipped by 1 base and J by 4 bases, with 8 bases between them. The CDR3 coding sequence is TGTGCCAGCAGTTTAGACACGGGGTACGAGCAGTACTTC. This sequence encodes CASSLDTGYEQYF.

Regarding this clonotype: The conserved phenylalanine or tryptophan is not found at the CDR3 terminus, so this likely reflects a read error. The chain uses TRBV12-3 or TRBV12-4 and TRBJ1-6; no clear D. Trimming removed 3 bases from V and 4 bases from J, with 7 bases in between. The CDR3 is 14 amino acids. As DNA, the CDR3 is TGTGCCAGCAGTTTTGAACGGTATAATTCACCCCTCCACCTT. Translated: CASSFERYNSPLHL.

V and J are TRBV10-2 and TRBJ2-3; D ambiguous. The CDR3 consists of 13 residues. Between the trimmed V and J ends, which lost 4 bases and 2 bases, there was a span of 7 bases. Germline V gene data show CDR1 as WSHSY and CDR2 as SAAADI. The CDR3 reads CASSGTVTDTQYF. The CDR3 DNA follows: TGCGCCAGCAGTGGGACCGTCACAGATACGCAGTATTTT.

This clonotype was found a few times. The chain has TRBV18 and TRBJ2-3; 8 nucleotides line up with TRBD1. CDR3 size: 16 residues. Per the germline V gene, CDR1 is KGHSH and CDR2 is LQKENI. Losses at the gene ends were 0 bases for V and 4 bases for J; bases not matched to a gene: 6. Here the CDR3 DNA reads TGTGCCAGCTCACCACCTTTTCAGGACAGGGCAGATACGCAGTATTTT. It translates to CASSPPFQDRADTQYF.

This clonotype was observed at least ten times. This chain links TRBV6-1 with TRBJ2-6, with D uncertain. The germline V gene has CDR1 MNHNS and CDR2 SASEGT. Trimming removed 6 bases from V and 0 bases from J, with 9 bases in between. The CDR3 has 15 residues. The CDR3 reads CASRSISSGANVLTF. CDR3 bases: TGTGCCAGCAGGAGCATTAGCTCTGGGGCCAACGTCCTGACTTTC.

This clonotype was counted ten times or more. The V call is TRBV7-9, the J call TRBJ2-5; the match to TRBD2 covers 7 bases. CDR1 is SEHNR and CDR2 is FQNEAQ in the germline V gene (reference sequence). The CDR3 has 17 amino acids. The V segment lost 2 bases and the J segment 7 bases; nucleotides outside the gene matches: 16. CDR3 sequence reads: CASSLRPSRDYPATQYF. The CDR3 DNA reads TGTGCCAGCAGCTTACGCCCGAGTCGGGACTACCCTGCGACCCAGTACTTC.

The V and J genes are TRBV20-1 and TRBJ1-5; no clear D. CDR3 length equals 14 residues. Trimming shortened V by 5 bases and J by 0 bases, and 11 bases separated the two germline ends. Germline CDR1 reads DFQATT; CDR2 reads SNEGSKA (reference sequence). The CDR3 sequence is CSALGPYSNQPQHF. CDR3 coding DNA: TGCAGTGCTCTGGGCCCCTATAGCAATCAGCCCCAGCATTTT.

At least ten counts were recorded for this clonotype. This chain uses TRBV7-9 with TRBJ2-5; D is uncertain. Trimming left V 1 base short and J 5 bases short, with 11 bases between. CDR3 length: 14 amino acids. Germline V gene lookup returns CDR1 SEHNR and CDR2 FQNEAQ (reference sequence). CDR3 coding DNA: TGTGCCAGCAGCTTAGGCCAGGTGGGGGAGACCCAGTACTTC. Amino acid sequence: CASSLGQVGETQYF. The whole variable domain, filled in from reference TRBV7-9 and TRBJ2-5, reads DTGVSQNPRHKITKRGQNVTFRCDPISEHNRLYWYRQTLGQGPEFLTYFQNEAQLEKSRLLSDRFSAERPKGSFSTLEIQRTEQGDSAMYLCASSLGQVGETQYFGPGTRLLVL.

This clonotype was seen a handful of times. This rearrangement joins TRBV7-9 to TRBJ2-6, with D maybe TRBD1 (7 bases). The CDR3 is 16 amino acids. Germline loops: CDR1 SEHNR, CDR2 FQNEAQ (reference sequence). V dropped 7 bases and J dropped 0 bases, with 13 bases sitting between them. The CDR3 spells CASTDQGGSGANVLTF. CDR3 DNA sequence: TGTGCCAGCACCGACCAGGGGGGCTCTGGGGCCAACGTCCTGACTTTC.

This clonotype was found a few times. This sequence joins TRBV30 and TRBJ1-3; no firm D call. The CDR3 runs to 14 residues. Looked up from germline, CDR1 is GTSNPN and CDR2 is SVGIG (reference sequence). The V end was cut by 0 bases, the J end by 0 bases, with 6 bases between. The CDR3 spells CAWSVDNSGNTIYF. The CDR3 nucleotides are TGTGCCTGGAGTGTAGACAACTCTGGAAACACCATATATTTT.

This clonotype came up many times. The V gene is TRBV29-1, the J gene TRBJ2-5; 9 bases fit TRBD1. V lost 4 bases and J lost 5; bases outside the gene matches: 5. The CDR3 loop spans 13 amino acids. Germline V gene data show CDR1 as SQVTM and CDR2 as ANQGSEA. CDR3 sequence reads: CSVGDRAEETQYF. CDR3 in DNA: TGCAGCGTTGGGGACAGGGCGGAGGAGACCCAGTACTTC.

This clonotype was counted many times. CDR3: CASSGDFFYNEQFF. In nucleotides, the CDR3 is TGTGCCAGCAGTGGGGACTTTTTTTACAATGAGCAGTTCTTC. V and J are TRBV25-1 and TRBJ2-1; tentative D call: TRBD2 (6 bases). Germline V gene lookup returns CDR1 MGHDK and CDR2 SYGVNS. The germline V and J ends were trimmed by 4 bases and 4 bases, with 11 bases remaining between them. CDR3 length equals 14 residues. Based on the CDR3 plus reference TRBV25-1 and TRBJ2-1, the full variable domain is EADIYQTPRYLVIGTGKKITLECSQTMGHDKMYWYQQDPGMELHLIHYSYGVNSTEKGDLSSESTVSRIRTEHFPLTLESARPSHTSQYLCASSGDFFYNEQFFGPGTRLTVL.

This clonotype was observed at least ten times. This chain joins TRBV12-3 or TRBV12-4 and TRBJ1-1, with 7 positions matching TRBD1. The CDR3 covers 14 residues. Trimming took 3 bases from V and 3 from J; bases not matched to a gene: 4. This chain's CDR3 is CASSFRTGYTEAFF. The DNA for the CDR3 is TGTGCCAGCAGTTTCCGGACAGGCTACACTGAAGCTTTCTTT.

The sample holds many counts of this clonotype. The rearrangement joins TRBV28 to TRBJ1-2, with 7 bases that match TRBD1. This CDR3 contains 14 residues. Germline V gene sequence: CDR1 MDHEN, CDR2 SYDVKM. The trim removed 5 bases at V and 2 bases at J, leaving 5 bases unmatched. CDR3 sequence: CASSRQGANYGYTF. In DNA form, the CDR3 reads TGTGCCAGCAGTAGACAGGGAGCGAACTATGGCTACACCTTC.

There are many counts of this clonotype. The V and J genes are TRBV28 and TRBJ2-7; D unresolved. The ends were cut back, 3 bases at V and 2 bases at J, with 14 bases in the middle. The germline V gene encodes CDR1 MDHEN and CDR2 SYDVKM. This CDR3 comprises 15 residues. The CDR3 DNA sequence: TGTGCCAGCAGTTTGGGTGGGAAGCCCACCTACGAGCAGTACTTC. This codes for CASSLGGKPTYEQYF.

This clonotype was counted between two and nine times. The chain recombines TRBV27 with TRBJ2-4; 7 bases match TRBD2. Unmatched junction bases numbered 20, after V lost 3 bases and J lost 0 bases. Germline values: CDR1 MNHEY, CDR2 SMNVEV (reference sequence). The CDR3 totals 21 residues. DNA for the CDR3: TGTGCCAGCAGTTTGGAAGGCCTCGGGAGGACTTCCTCTCTAGCCAAAAACATTCAGTACTTC. Residues: CASSLEGLGRTSSLAKNIQYF.